Described below is a single T cell receptor beta chain sequence and its context. Here immunoSEQ multiplex PCR was the method, and the copy in TCRdb shows in-frame clones only, minus some. The sample has about 49,000 clones; around 74% are singletons. Stated time point: pretreatment peripheral blood. The record originates from a study of PD-L1 blockade in urothelial cancer. Whole-study context: Intravenous atezolizumab, 1,200 mg every 3 weeks, was begun by patients around 2014.

In germline, CDR1 is SGHDT, CDR2 YYEEEE. The CDR3 has 11 residues. Trimming stripped 3 bases from V and 10 bases from J, with 9 bases between. This specimen consisted of PBMCs, obtained around atezolizumab (anti-PD-L1) treatment. V is TRBV5-6 and J is TRBJ2-3, with D unclear. This receptor was identified in a man in his sixties or seventies with urothelial cancer. CDR3 nucleotide sequence: TGTGCCAGCAGCTCCCGCAGCGCGCAGTATTTT. It translates to CASSSRSAQYF.